This T cell receptor (beta chain) was sequenced during a study of blood T cells in healthy people across ages. Study-level results: Diversity estimates from one million T cells were considered underestimates. Strong correlation existed between TCR beta diversity and naive T cell percentage.

Each individual donor underwent a draw of approximately 9.8 milliliters of peripheral blood. Trimming took off 5 bases at V and 1 base at J, with 15 bases between the two ends. From germline, CDR1 is SGHTA and CDR2 FQGNSA. The CDR3 contains 16 residues. This clonotype was detected many times. Antigen unknown. A sample-barcoded 5' primer and a J-beta primer mix were used in a second PCR of roughly 6 to 11 cycles. One entry per CDR3 protein, called by TCRdb with MiXCR from the 5' RACE reads. The repertoire holds 600,000 or so distinct CDR3 sequences, with 25% to 30% as singletons. This TCR was sampled from an elderly woman in good health. The genes are TRBV7-2 and TRBJ2-1, with D perhaps TRBD2 (5 bases). Sequencing was done on a sample of blood. The DNA of the CDR3 is TGTGCCAGCAGCCCTCCTCGGGGAGTATCCTACAATGAGCAGTTCTTC. It codes for CASSPPRGVSYNEQFF.